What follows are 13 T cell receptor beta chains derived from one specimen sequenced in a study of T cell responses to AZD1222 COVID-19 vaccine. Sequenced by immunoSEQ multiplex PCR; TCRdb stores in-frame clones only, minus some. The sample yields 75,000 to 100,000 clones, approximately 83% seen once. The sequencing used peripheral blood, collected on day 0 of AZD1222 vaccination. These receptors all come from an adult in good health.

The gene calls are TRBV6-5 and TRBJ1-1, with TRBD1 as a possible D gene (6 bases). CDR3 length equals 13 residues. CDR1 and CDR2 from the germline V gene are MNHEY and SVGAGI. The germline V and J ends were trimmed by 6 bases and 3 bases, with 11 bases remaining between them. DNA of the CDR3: TGTGCCAGCAGCGCCAGGGGCTACACTGAAGCTTTCTTT. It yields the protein CASSARGYTEAFF.

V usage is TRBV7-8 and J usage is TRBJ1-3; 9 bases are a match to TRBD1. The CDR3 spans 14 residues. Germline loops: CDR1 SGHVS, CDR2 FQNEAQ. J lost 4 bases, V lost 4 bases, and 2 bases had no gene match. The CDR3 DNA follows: TGTGCCAGCAGCTGGACAGGGGCAGGAAACACCATATATTTT. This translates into CASSWTGAGNTIYF.

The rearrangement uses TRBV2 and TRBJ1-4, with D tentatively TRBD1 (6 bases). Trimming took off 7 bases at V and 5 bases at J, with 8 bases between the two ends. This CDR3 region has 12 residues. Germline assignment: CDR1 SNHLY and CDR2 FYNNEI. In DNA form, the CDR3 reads TGTGCCAGCATCGGACAGAATGAAAAACTGTTTTTT. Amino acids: CASIGQNEKLFF.

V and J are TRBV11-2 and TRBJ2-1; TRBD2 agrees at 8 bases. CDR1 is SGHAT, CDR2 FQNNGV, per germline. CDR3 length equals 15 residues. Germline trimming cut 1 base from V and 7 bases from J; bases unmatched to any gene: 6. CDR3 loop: CASSLASGSLNEQFF. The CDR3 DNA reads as TGTGCCAGCAGCTTAGCCAGCGGGAGTTTGAATGAGCAGTTCTTC.

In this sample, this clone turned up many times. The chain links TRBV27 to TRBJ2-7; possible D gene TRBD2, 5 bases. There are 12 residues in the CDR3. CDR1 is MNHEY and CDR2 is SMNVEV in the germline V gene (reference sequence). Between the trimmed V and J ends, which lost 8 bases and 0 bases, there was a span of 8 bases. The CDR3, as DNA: TGTGCCAGCCTGGGGAGCTCCTACGAGCAGTACTTC. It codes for CASLGSSYEQYF.

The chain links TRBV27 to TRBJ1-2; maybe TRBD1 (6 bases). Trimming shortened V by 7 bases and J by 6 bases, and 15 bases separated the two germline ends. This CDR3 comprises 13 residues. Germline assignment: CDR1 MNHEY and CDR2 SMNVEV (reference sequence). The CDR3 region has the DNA TGTGCCAGCACTACCAGGGGTGAAGATGGCTACACCTTC. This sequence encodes CASTTRGEDGYTF.

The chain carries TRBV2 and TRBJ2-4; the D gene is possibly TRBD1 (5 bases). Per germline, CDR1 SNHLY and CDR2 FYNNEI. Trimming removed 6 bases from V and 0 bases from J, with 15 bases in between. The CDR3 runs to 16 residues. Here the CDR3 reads CASRPDSHLAKNIQYF. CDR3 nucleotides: TGTGCCAGCAGGCCTGACAGCCATCTAGCCAAAAACATTCAGTACTTC.

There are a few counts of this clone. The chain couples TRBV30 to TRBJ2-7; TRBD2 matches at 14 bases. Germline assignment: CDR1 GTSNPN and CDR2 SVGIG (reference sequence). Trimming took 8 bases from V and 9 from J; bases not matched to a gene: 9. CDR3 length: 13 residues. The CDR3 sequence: CAGSGTSGSTQYF. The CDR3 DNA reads TGTGCCGGATCCGGGACTAGCGGGAGCACGCAGTACTTC.

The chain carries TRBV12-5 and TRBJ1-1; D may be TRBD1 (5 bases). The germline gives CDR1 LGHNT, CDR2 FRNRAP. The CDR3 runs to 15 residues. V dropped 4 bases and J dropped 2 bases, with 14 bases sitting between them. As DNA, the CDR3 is TGTGCTAGTGGTTGGGGCCAGGTTTCTAACACTGAAGCTTTCTTT. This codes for CASGWGQVSNTEAFF.

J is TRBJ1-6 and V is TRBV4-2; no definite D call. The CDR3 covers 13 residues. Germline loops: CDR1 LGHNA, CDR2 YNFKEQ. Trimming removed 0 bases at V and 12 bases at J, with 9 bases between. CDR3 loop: CASSQDYGRPLHF. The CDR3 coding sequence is TGTGCCAGCAGCCAAGATTACGGCCGACCCCTCCACTTT.

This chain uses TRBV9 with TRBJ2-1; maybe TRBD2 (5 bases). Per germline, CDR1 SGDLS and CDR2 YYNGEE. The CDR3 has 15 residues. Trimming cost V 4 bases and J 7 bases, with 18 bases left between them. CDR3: CASSTSSMGSNEQFF. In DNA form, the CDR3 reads TGTGCCAGCAGCACCTCTAGCATGGGTTCAAATGAGCAGTTCTTC.

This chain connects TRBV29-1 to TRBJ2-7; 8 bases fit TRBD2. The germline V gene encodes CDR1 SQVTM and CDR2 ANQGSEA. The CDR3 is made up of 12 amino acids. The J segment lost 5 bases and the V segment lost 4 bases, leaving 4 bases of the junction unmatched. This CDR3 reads CSVGSGSHEQYF. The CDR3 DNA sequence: TGCAGCGTTGGCAGCGGGAGCCACGAGCAGTACTTC.

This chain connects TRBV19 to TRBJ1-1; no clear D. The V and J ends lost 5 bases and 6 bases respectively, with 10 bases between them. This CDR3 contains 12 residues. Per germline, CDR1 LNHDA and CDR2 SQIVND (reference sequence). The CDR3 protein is CASSLDDAEAFF. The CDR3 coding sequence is TGTGCCAGTAGTCTCGACGACGCTGAAGCTTTCTTT.